This T cell receptor beta chain was retrieved from a study of blood T cell repertoires in COVID-19. Study-level information: Researchers got acute and convalescent COVID-19 samples from the United States, Italy and Spain. The analysed material was cDNA or gDNA that came from T cells, B-cell-depleted T cells, or PBMCs.

CDR3 length: 15 residues. V was clipped by 7 bases and J by 4 bases, with 17 bases between them. CDR1 and CDR2 (germline): LNHDA, SQIVND (reference sequence). In the authors' methods: Cell counts per sample came from amplifying reference gene primers. Assay: immunoSEQ multiplex PCR; the TCRdb copy retains only in-frame clones and omits some. The DNA was the basis for D and trimming; V, J and clone size are from that table. The repertoire consists of over 30,000 clones, with about 90% occurring once and the leading ten covering roughly 5%. This clone was counted a single time. The source material was peripheral blood. This chain joins TRBV19 and TRBJ1-5, with D possibly TRBD1 on 6 matching bases. This clonotype originated in a human donor in a cohort sampled during active COVID-19. CDR3 bases: TGTGCCAGTAACCTCCAGGACAGTCTGAATCAGCCCCAGCATTTT. This sequence encodes CASNLQDSLNQPQHF.